This T cell receptor beta chain is from a study of blood T cell repertoires in COVID-19. In germline, CDR1 is SGHRS, CDR2 YFSETQ. This CDR3 region has 14 residues. V was shortened by 2 bases and J by 6 bases, with 12 bases between the two germline ends. Assay: immunoSEQ multiplex PCR; the TCRdb copy retains only in-frame clones and omits some. The profile shows approximately 230,000 clones, approximately 90% of them singletons. Sequencing used peripheral blood. J is TRBJ2-1 and V is TRBV5-1, with no clear D. The TCR originated in a woman aged 25-40 years with COVID-19, enrolled during active disease. CDR3 loop: CASSFSADFNEQFF. DNA of the CDR3: TGCGCCAGCAGCTTTTCAGCAGACTTCAATGAGCAGTTCTTC.